This TCR beta chain was found in a study of blood T cells in healthy people across ages. General observations from the study: Any changes in expanded clonotypes were possibly confounded, as donor CMV status remained unknown.

With a J-beta primer mix and a sample-barcoded 5' primer, a second PCR ran roughly 6 to 11 cycles. Researchers report that a template-switch adaptor with 12 random nucleotides tagged each cDNA molecule. Each of the samples gave a minimum of 2.5 million paired-end reads that contained CDR3. One entry per CDR3 protein, called by TCRdb with MiXCR from the 5' RACE reads. Of about 630,000 distinct CDR3 sequences in the sample, more than 20% are singletons; the top ten hold approximately 3.6%. In germline, CDR1 is ENHRY, CDR2 SYGVKD. Trimming took 4 bases from V and 4 from J; bases not matched to a gene: 14. This CDR3 region has 19 residues. This clonotype came up a few times. Its antigen is currently unknown.

Sequenced input: blood. The receptor was isolated from a man between 65 and 85 years old in good health. This chain joins TRBV10-3 and TRBJ2-5; 14 bases align to TRBD2. The CDR3 DNA follows: TGTGCCATCAGTGCCTTAGGATCGGGACTAGCGGGAGTGTCAGAGACCCAGTACTTC. Its protein is CAISALGSGLAGVSETQYF.